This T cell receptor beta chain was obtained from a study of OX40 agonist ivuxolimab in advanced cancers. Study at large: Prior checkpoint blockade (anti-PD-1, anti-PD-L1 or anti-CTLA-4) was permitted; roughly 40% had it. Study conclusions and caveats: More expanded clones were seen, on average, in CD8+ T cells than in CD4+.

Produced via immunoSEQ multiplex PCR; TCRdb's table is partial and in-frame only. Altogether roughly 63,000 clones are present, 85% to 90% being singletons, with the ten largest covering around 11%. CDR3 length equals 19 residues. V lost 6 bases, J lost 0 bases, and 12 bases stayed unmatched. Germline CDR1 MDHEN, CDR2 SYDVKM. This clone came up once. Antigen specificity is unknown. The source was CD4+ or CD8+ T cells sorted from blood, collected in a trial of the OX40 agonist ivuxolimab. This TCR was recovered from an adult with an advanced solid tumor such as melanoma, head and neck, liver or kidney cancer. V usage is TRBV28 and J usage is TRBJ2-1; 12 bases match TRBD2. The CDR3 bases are TGTGCCAGCAGCCCCGCTTGGCTAGCGGGAGGGTTCTCCTACAATGAGCAGTTCTTC. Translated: CASSPAWLAGGFSYNEQFF.